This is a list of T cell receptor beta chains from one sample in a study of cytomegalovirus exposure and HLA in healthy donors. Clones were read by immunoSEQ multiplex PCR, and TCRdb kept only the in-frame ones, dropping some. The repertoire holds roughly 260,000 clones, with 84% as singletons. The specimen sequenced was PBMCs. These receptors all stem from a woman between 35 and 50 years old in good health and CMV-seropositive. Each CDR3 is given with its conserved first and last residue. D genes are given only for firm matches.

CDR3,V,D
CASSEGGSRNTIYF,TRBV6-1,.
CASSLDGTGISEQYF,TRBV11-2,TRBD1
CASAARVVGELFF,TRBV2,.
CASSHFQGAFNYGYTF,TRBV27,TRBD1
CASSRTSGRVPYF,TRBV28,TRBD2
CASSLDGTSGRALSYEQYF,TRBV5-1,TRBD2
CASSLLGLATDTQYF,TRBV27,TRBD2
CASSLTPRQAGSNQPQHF,TRBV28,.
CASSLERESSRGLRSYEQYF,TRBV11-2,TRBD2
CASSLQELNYEQYF,TRBV18,.
CASSMGALGELFF,TRBV19,.
CASSTGVFNQPQHF,TRBV6-1,TRBD1
CASSPGESRNEQYF,TRBV7-9,.
CASSNPRGTQYF,TRBV27,.
CASKFQGQASYEQYF,TRBV2,TRBD1
CASSLLGTSSTDTQYF,TRBV5-6,TRBD2
CAWSVLAGLQETQYF,TRBV30,.
CASGLGRGEKLFF,TRBV12-5,.
CASSQDSSSYEQYF,TRBV4-3,.
CASSPRQGYNEQFF,TRBV5-1,TRBD1
CASSMGQGGLTSYEQYF,TRBV5-1,TRBD1
CASSPPGSVDEQYF,TRBV18,.
CAYYRFLGQGGNQPQHF,TRBV4-1,TRBD1
CASSRQGLDTQYF,TRBV7-2,.
CASSPLPTATYGYTF,TRBV19,.
CASSSPGLAGSTDTQYF,TRBV11-3,TRBD2
CASSDSLGLAGDNEQFF,TRBV9,TRBD2
CASSLNRASGNTIYF,TRBV7-9,.
CAAKGGSLVNEQFF,TRBV6-1,TRBD2
CAWSRFSGANGLTF,TRBV30,.
CASSLSGRDTQYF,TRBV7-3,.
CASSLPGGSTDTQYF,TRBV7-2,.
CASSLGQGTNEQFF,TRBV11-3,.
CASSAGTSGDTQYF,TRBV7-3,TRBD2
CSVTGTGYETAHSPGYEQYF,TRBV29-1,TRBD1
CASRSGRGQETQYF,TRBV5-1,.
CASSQFGGIGEQYF,TRBV14,.
CASSEGWTTEAFF,TRBV18,.
CASSEEGWGGYTF,TRBV2,.
CASGGDPSTDTQYF,TRBV6-1,TRBD2
CASSALAGSYEQYF,TRBV9,TRBD2
CASSQVLTGGLNGETQYF,TRBV9,TRBD1
CASSFQGSYEQYF,TRBV5-1,.
CASSPTSGLTYEQYF,TRBV5-1,TRBD2
CASILSGDGAGYTF,TRBV7-2,.
CASSISTGAAYEQYF,TRBV19,TRBD1